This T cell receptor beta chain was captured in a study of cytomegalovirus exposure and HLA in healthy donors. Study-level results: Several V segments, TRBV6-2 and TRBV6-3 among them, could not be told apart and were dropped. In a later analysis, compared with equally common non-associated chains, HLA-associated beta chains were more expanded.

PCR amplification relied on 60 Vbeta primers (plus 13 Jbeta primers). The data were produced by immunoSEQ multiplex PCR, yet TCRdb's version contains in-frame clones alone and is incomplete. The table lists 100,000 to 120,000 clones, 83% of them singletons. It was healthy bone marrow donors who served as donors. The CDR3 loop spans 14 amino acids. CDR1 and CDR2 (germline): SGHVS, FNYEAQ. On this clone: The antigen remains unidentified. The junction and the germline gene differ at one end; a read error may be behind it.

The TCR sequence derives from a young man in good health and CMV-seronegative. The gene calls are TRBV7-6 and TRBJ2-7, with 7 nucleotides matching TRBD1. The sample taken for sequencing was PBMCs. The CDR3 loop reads CASSLGTETYEQYF. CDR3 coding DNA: TGTGCTAGCAGCTTAGGGACAGAGACCTACGAGCAGTACTTC. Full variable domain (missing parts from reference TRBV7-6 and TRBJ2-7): GAGVSQSPRYKVTKRGQDVALRCDPISGHVSLYWYRQALGQGPEFLTYFNYEAQQDKSGLPNDRFSAERPEGSISTLTIQRTEQRDSAMYRCASSLGTETYEQYFGPGTRLTVT.